This entry lists 31 T cell receptor beta chains sequenced from one sample in a study of response to subunit inactivated influenza vaccine. TCRdb ran MiXCR on the RT-PCR reads and lists one entry per CDR3 protein. Among approximately 500,000 distinct CDR3 sequences listed, approximately 12% were seen once. The material sequenced was PBMCs from blood, taken more than 35 days after vaccination. The receptor set was obtained from a man over 45 who received an inactivated influenza vaccine.

This chain connects TRBV6-2 or TRBV6-3 to TRBJ2-2; 9 bases match TRBD2. J lost 3 bases, V lost 10 bases, and 6 bases had no gene match. Germline lookup yields CDR1 MNHEY and CDR2 SVGEGT. The CDR3 contains 14 residues. DNA of the CDR3: TGTGCCACCCGGACTAGCGTGGACACCGGGGAGCTGTTTTTT. This translates into CATRTSVDTGELFF.

This clonotype was counted between two and nine times. V is TRBV20-1 and J is TRBJ1-2; D call uncertain. The V gene lost 2 bases and the J gene lost 10 bases, with 17 bases spanning the gap. CDR1 DFQATT and CDR2 SNEGSKA come from the germline V gene (reference sequence). The CDR3 runs 13 residues. The CDR3 region is CSARFGMGSLYTF. In nucleotides, the CDR3 is TGCAGTGCTAGATTCGGTATGGGGAGTCTCTACACCTTC.

The V call is TRBV7-8, the J call TRBJ2-5; possible D gene TRBD1, 6 bases. V was pared by 5 bases and J by 1 base, with 17 bases between. Looked up from germline, CDR1 is SGHVS and CDR2 is FQNEAQ. This CDR3 has 16 residues. CDR3 nucleotides: TGTGCCAGCAGCCCAGACCCTGGGGGCTTCCAAGAGACCCAGTACTTC. This encodes CASSPDPGGFQETQYF.

J is TRBJ2-3 and V is TRBV4-3; D gene uncertain. Germline CDR1 LGHNA, CDR2 YSLEER. The CDR3 is 15 amino acids. V shed 0 bases and J shed 4 bases, with 11 bases lying between them. In DNA, the CDR3 is TGCGCCAGCAGCCAAGATCAAGCAGCAGCAGATACGCAGTATTTT. This codes for CASSQDQAAADTQYF.

This clonotype came up a few times. This chain connects TRBV20-1 to TRBJ2-2, with D perhaps matching TRBD2 (5 bases). The V gene lost 6 bases and the J gene lost 2 bases, with 13 bases spanning the gap. This CDR3 region has 14 residues. The germline CDR1 and CDR2 sequences are DFQATT and SNEGSKA (reference sequence). CDR3 nucleotide sequence: TGCAGTGCCACCTTGAGACTAAACACCGGGGAGCTGTTTTTT. Protein product: CSATLRLNTGELFF.

The chain carries TRBV6-6 and TRBJ1-1; D is ambiguous. V dropped 7 bases and J dropped 2 bases, with 8 bases sitting between them. There are 12 residues in the CDR3. Germline CDR1 is MNHNY and CDR2 is SVGAGI (reference sequence). CDR3 in amino acids: CASKPVNTEAFF. CDR3 in DNA: TGTGCCAGCAAGCCAGTTAACACTGAAGCTTTCTTT.

The chain recombines TRBV2 with TRBJ2-3; tentatively, D is TRBD1 (5 bases). Between the trimmed V and J ends, which lost 0 bases and 7 bases, there was a span of 11 bases. Germline V gene sequence: CDR1 SNHLY, CDR2 FYNNEI. This CDR3 is 14 amino acids long. The CDR3 reads CASSEALDRYTQYF. CDR3 DNA sequence: TGTGCCAGCAGTGAAGCCCTTGACAGATATACGCAGTATTTT.

The rearrangement joins TRBV21-1 to TRBJ2-2; TRBD1, as called in the table, went unchecked against the DNA. TRBV21-1 is a known pseudogene. CDR3 length: 14 amino acids. The CDR3 loop reads CASSKGQAHGELFF. The CDR3 bases are TGTGCCAGCAGCAAGGGACAGGCTCACGGGGAGCTGTTTTTT.

The V gene is TRBV7-2, the J gene TRBJ1-3; no definite D call. This CDR3 is built from 13 residues. The germline V and J ends were trimmed by 2 bases and 2 bases, with 4 bases remaining between them. The germline V gene encodes CDR1 SGHTA and CDR2 FQGNSA. Written as DNA, the CDR3 is TGTGCCAGCAGCTTATTTACTGGAAACACCATATATTTT. This encodes CASSLFTGNTIYF.

This clonotype was observed a few times. V and J are TRBV11-2 and TRBJ2-2, with unresolved D. There are 13 residues in the CDR3. The germline V gene encodes CDR1 SGHAT and CDR2 FQNNGV. Trimming took off 3 bases at V and 8 bases at J, with 10 bases between the two ends. The CDR3 coding sequence is TGTGCCAGCAGCTTGCAGGCGTCAGGGGAGCTGTTTTTT. It is translated as CASSLQASGELFF.

This clonotype was found a few times. The chain links TRBV7-8 to TRBJ1-6; TRBD1 agrees at 7 bases. Trimming at V came to 3 bases and at J to 11 bases, leaving 19 bases not matched to a gene. The CDR3 is 18 residues long. Germline CDR1 reads SGHVS; CDR2 reads FQNEAQ. The CDR3 bases are TGTGCCAGCAGCTTTCTGAGTCGGACAGGAGGGCCTGGAGCACCCCTCCACTTT. It is translated as CASSFLSRTGGPGAPLHF.

This clonotype has more than one count but fewer than ten. The chain is built from TRBV5-1 and TRBJ2-7, with D possibly TRBD1 on 5 matching bases. This CDR3 contains 14 residues. Per the germline V gene, CDR1 is SGHRS and CDR2 is YFSETQ. Trimming removed 4 bases at V and 2 bases at J, with 13 bases between. The CDR3 region is CASSPDMPPYEQYF. The CDR3 DNA reads as TGCGCCAGCAGCCCGGACATGCCTCCCTACGAGCAGTACTTC.

V gene TRBV7-2 combines with J gene TRBJ1-2; tentative D call: TRBD1 (5 bases). The CDR3 length is 16 residues. Trimming removed 0 bases at V and 4 bases at J, with 15 bases between. CDR1 and CDR2 from the germline V gene are SGHTA and FQGNSA. The CDR3, as DNA: TGTGCCAGCAGCTTAGCTCCGGGAGGGGCGGGCTATGGCTACACCTTC. Its protein is CASSLAPGGAGYGYTF.

A few counts support this clonotype. The CDR3 DNA reads as TGCAGTGCTAGAAGGGACAGGGGGCGTCGGGTCTACAATGAGCAGTTCTTC. Its translation is CSARRDRGRRVYNEQFF. The V gene is TRBV20-1, the J gene TRBJ2-1; 12 positions match TRBD1. CDR3 size: 17 residues. J gave up 3 bases and V 2 bases, and 8 bases lay outside the gene matches. The germline V gene has CDR1 DFQATT and CDR2 SNEGSKA (reference sequence).

CDR3 DNA sequence: TGTGCCAGCAGCCAGTCGGGGGCAGGGGGGTACAATGAGCAGTTCTTC. It codes for CASSQSGAGGYNEQFF. The chain combines TRBV9 with TRBJ2-1; D may be TRBD1 (7 bases). The CDR3 consists of 16 residues. The ends were cut back, 4 bases at V and 4 bases at J, with 18 bases in the middle. Germline V gene lookup returns CDR1 SGDLS and CDR2 YYNGEE.

The CDR3 coding sequence is TGTGCCAGCAGCGCATACAGGGCCGGGGAGCTGTTTTTT. This gives the protein CASSAYRAGELFF. The chain combines TRBV7-2 with TRBJ2-2, with a possible D match to TRBD1 (6 bases). The V gene lost 5 bases and the J gene lost 6 bases, with 10 bases spanning the gap. The germline CDR1 and CDR2 sequences are SGHTA and FQGNSA. This CDR3 is 13 amino acids long. The full variable domain, rest sourced from reference TRBV7-2 and TRBJ2-2, is GAGVSQSPSNKVTEKGKDVELRCDPISGHTALYWYRQSLGQGLEFLIYFQGNSAPDKSGLPSDRFSAERTGGSVSTLTIQRTQQEDSAVYLCASSAYRAGELFFGEGSRLTVL.

This clonotype was recorded a few times. The J gene is TRBJ1-4, the V gene TRBV5-1; D ambiguous. This CDR3 is 15 amino acids long. Trimming removed 4 bases from V and 2 bases from J, with 12 bases in between. The V gene's germline CDR1 is SGHRS and CDR2 YFSETQ. CDR3 protein: CASSLGPETNEKLFF. For the CDR3, the DNA is TGCGCCAGCAGCCTAGGACCGGAGACTAATGAAAAACTGTTTTTT.

J is TRBJ2-1 and V is TRBV4-3; 15 nucleotides line up with TRBD2. This CDR3 has 16 amino acids. Germline V gives CDR1 LGHNA, CDR2 YSLEER. The V segment lost 0 bases and the J segment 7 bases; nucleotides outside the gene matches: 1. The DNA of the CDR3 is TGCGCCAGCAGCCAAGATGGGACTAGCGGGAGGAATGAGCAGTTCTTC. It specifies CASSQDGTSGRNEQFF.

The chain uses TRBV6-2 or TRBV6-3 and TRBJ2-1; the D call may be TRBD1 or TRBD2 (5 bases each). This CDR3 comprises 15 residues. Germline V gives CDR1 MNHEY, CDR2 SVGEGT. V was cut by 6 bases and J by 7 bases, with 19 bases left in between. The CDR3 spells CASSVGFGTLNEQFF. DNA for the CDR3: TGTGCCAGCAGCGTTGGCTTCGGGACCCTTAATGAGCAGTTCTTC.

V is TRBV28 and J is TRBJ2-1; D is ambiguous. Trimming removed 4 bases from V and 1 base from J, with 8 bases in between. Looked up from germline, CDR1 is MDHEN and CDR2 is SYDVKM. The CDR3 covers 14 residues. In DNA form, the CDR3 reads TGTGCCAGCAGTTCTAAGGGATCCTACAATGAGCAGTTCTTC. Translation gives CASSSKGSYNEQFF.

The rearrangement uses TRBV20-1 and TRBJ2-1; 11 bases match TRBD2. The CDR3 extends over 15 amino acids. Germline V lookup: CDR1 DFQATT, CDR2 SNEGSKA (reference sequence). The V segment lost 4 bases and the J segment 4 bases; nucleotides outside the gene matches: 6. CDR3 DNA sequence: TGCAGTGCTAATAGCGGGGGGGCTGGATACAATGAGCAGTTCTTC. Its translation: CSANSGGAGYNEQFF.

This chain joins TRBV18 and TRBJ2-1; 11 nucleotides align to TRBD2. The CDR3 consists of 17 residues. Germline loops: CDR1 KGHSH, CDR2 LQKENI. V shed 3 bases, J shed 5 bases, and the junction held 9 bases outside the gene matches. CDR3 DNA: TGTGCCAGCTCACCTATCCCCGGGACTAGCGGCCACAATGAGCAGTTCTTC. It codes for CASSPIPGTSGHNEQFF.

This clonotype has at least ten counts. The V and J genes are TRBV20-1 and TRBJ2-3; TRBD2 matches 8 bases. CDR1 is DFQATT, CDR2 SNEGSKA, per germline (reference sequence). With 6 bases clipped from V and 2 bases from J, the junction kept 13 bases outside the gene matches. The CDR3 has 16 amino acids. The CDR3 is CSALPVAGLITDTQYF. The CDR3 DNA is TGCAGTGCCCTACCGGTAGCGGGGCTAATCACAGATACGCAGTATTTT.

This clonotype came up many times. The chain carries TRBV12-3 or TRBV12-4 and TRBJ2-7, with a tentative D call TRBD2 (7 bases). The CDR3 covers 14 residues. V was cut by 6 bases and J by 4 bases, with 16 bases left in between. DNA of the CDR3: TGTGCCAGCAGCTGGGGGGGCCCTTTATACGAGCAGTACTTC. It encodes CASSWGGPLYEQYF.

This clonotype was seen at least ten times. This chain links TRBV20-1 with TRBJ1-1; no firm D call. Trimming removed 3 bases from V and 11 bases from J, with 16 bases in between. This CDR3 spans 12 amino acids. CDR1 and CDR2 (germline): DFQATT, SNEGSKA (reference sequence). In DNA, the CDR3 is TGCAGTGCTAGGAAGACATCCCCCAGGGCTTTCTTT. It is translated as CSARKTSPRAFF.

This clonotype has just a few counts. V and J are TRBV19 and TRBJ1-5, with D hard to call. Germline loops: CDR1 LNHDA, CDR2 SQIVND (reference sequence). V dropped 4 bases and J dropped 4 bases, with 20 bases sitting between them. This CDR3 is 17 amino acids long. CDR3 in DNA: TGTGCCAGTAGTACCCCGTCCGCGTTAAATCCGAATCAGCCCCAGCATTTT. It encodes CASSTPSALNPNQPQHF.

This clonotype has just a few counts. The genes are TRBV28 and TRBJ2-5; D is uncertain. The germline V gene has CDR1 MDHEN and CDR2 SYDVKM. The CDR3 extends over 13 amino acids. The V end lost 8 bases, the J end lost 1 base, and 11 bases lay between the germline ends. CDR3 coding DNA: TGTGCCAGCTGCGAGATTCTCCAAGAGACCCAGTACTTC. This encodes CASCEILQETQYF.

The chain joins TRBV10-3 to TRBJ1-6; 10 bases align to TRBD1. Per germline, CDR1 ENHRY and CDR2 SYGVKD. The CDR3 totals 13 residues. V was pared by 10 bases and J by 10 bases, with 7 bases of the junction left unmatched. The CDR3 DNA is TGTGCCACAACGGACAGGGGGTCATCACCCCTCCACTTT. Its translation is CATTDRGSSPLHF.

This clonotype appeared a few times. The V and J genes are TRBV20-1 and TRBJ2-7, with 14 positions matching TRBD2. The germline CDR1 and CDR2 sequences are DFQATT and SNEGSKA (reference sequence). The trim removed 6 bases at V and 6 bases at J, leaving 7 bases unmatched. The CDR3 has 14 amino acids. The CDR3 loop reads CSASRGLAGVEQYF. CDR3 bases: TGCAGTGCCAGCCGGGGACTAGCGGGAGTCGAGCAGTACTTC.

As for this clonotype: A far larger clone lies a single base away; this is likely a read error. This chain connects TRBV27 to TRBJ1-1, with D tentatively TRBD1 (6 bases). The CDR3 length is 11 residues. CDR1 and CDR2 from the germline V gene are MNHEY and SMNVEV (reference sequence). V lost 3 bases and J lost 10, with 9 bases in between. CDR3 nucleotide sequence: TGTGCCAGCAGTTTGGGGGCTGGAGCTTTCTTT. Amino acids: CASSLGAGAFF.

The sample holds a few counts of this clonotype. The V call is TRBV29-1, the J call TRBJ2-1, with D maybe TRBD2 (5 bases). Germline lookup yields CDR1 SQVTM and CDR2 ANQGSEA. Trimming took off 6 bases at V and 2 bases at J, with 17 bases between the two ends. This CDR3 is built from 15 residues. The CDR3 coding sequence is TGCAGCGTCAAGCCAGAGGGCCCAGCCTACAATGAGCAGTTCTTC. This codes for CSVKPEGPAYNEQFF.